This T cell receptor beta chain was identified during a study of identical twins. Trimming took off 2 bases at V and 3 bases at J, with 13 bases between the two ends. Germline CDR1 and CDR2: SNHLY and FYNNEI. There are 15 residues in the CDR3. Study-wide findings and caveats: Twins shared out-of-frame alpha sequences with excess low generation probability. Invariant MAIT and iNKT cells are populations that could partly confound zero-insertion analyses.

On this clonotype itself: Its target is not known.

MiXCR, applied by TCRdb to the 5' RACE reads, yields one record per CDR3 protein. The table lists a few hundred thousand distinct CDR3 sequences, just under 10% of them singletons. The data also belong to a second study, concerning yellow fever vaccine responses in identical twins.

Sequences were obtained from PBMCs. The V call is TRBV2, the J call TRBJ2-5, with a possible D match to TRBD2 (5 bases). This TCR was sampled from a woman aged 18-35 years in good health. The CDR3 is CASSEISGSEETQYF. Written as DNA, the CDR3 is TGTGCCAGCAGTGAAATATCGGGGTCCGAAGAGACCCAGTACTTC. The entire variable domain, with the rest obtained from reference TRBV2 and TRBJ2-5, is as follows: EPEVTQTPSHQVTQMGQEVILRCVPISNHLYFYWYRQILGQKVEFLVSFYNNEISEKSEIFDDQFSVERPDGSNFTLKIRSTKLEDSAMYFCASSEISGSEETQYFGPGTRLLVL.